This TCR beta chain came from a study of follicular helper T cells after annual influenza vaccination. Profiling relied on immunoSEQ multiplex PCR, and the TCRdb table lists in-frame clones only, not all of them. The top ten clones hold 0.77% of a sample with about 10,000 clones, about 83% of them seen once. As for time point: 2014-2015 season, 7 days after vaccination. Vaccine contraindications, substance abuse, HIV/AIDS, active malignancy and active illness excluded donors. With respect to this clone: What it binds is unknown.

Study-wide results and caveats: ICOS+CD38+ cTfh clonality change tracked circulating plasmablast frequency change. Just roughly 9.5-20% of cells analyzed had recovered productive TCRB sequences. Recurrent ICOS+CD38+ cTfh clonotypes included tetramer and AIM influenza-specific ones.

The specimen was CXCR5- memory CD4+ T cells sorted from blood, collected 7 days after influenza vaccination. This clonotype was sampled from an adult who received the influenza vaccine.

DNA of the CDR3: TGTGCCAGCTCACCAGACAGAGGGCAAGAGACCCAGTACTTC. Translation: CASSPDRGQETQYF. The chain links TRBV18 to TRBJ2-5, with D perhaps given as TRBD1 or TRBD2 (5 bases each). The ends were cut back, 2 bases at V and 2 bases at J, with 9 bases in the middle. CDR1 and CDR2 from the germline V gene are KGHSH and LQKENI. The CDR3 has 14 amino acids.